A selection of T cell receptor beta chains follows, all from one sample in a study of blood T cell repertoires in COVID-19. Sequencing was performed with immunoSEQ multiplex PCR; in TCRdb, only in-frame clones are kept and a portion is missing. The sample includes about 670,000 clones, about 90% of them seen just once. The specimen sequenced was peripheral blood. Receptor source: a woman in her late teens or twenties with acute or convalescent COVID-19. Each CDR3 is given with its conserved first and last residue. The D gene is left open where the match is weak. Clone size is not always given. Where it is, it says once, few, many or a class for expanded clones.

V gene,D gene,J gene,clone size,CDR3 protein,CDR3 DNA
TRBV29-1,.,TRBJ1-2,.,CSVGEGPPLNYGYTF,TGCAGCGTTGGGGAGGGGCCGCCCCTTAACTATGGCTACACCTTC
TRBV9,.,TRBJ1-2,.,CASSVATGPNYGYTF,TGTGCCAGCAGCGTAGCAACAGGACCTAACTATGGCTACACCTTC
TRBV5-6,TRBD1,TRBJ1-2,.,CASSLGQGSFYGYTF,TGTGCCAGCAGCTTGGGACAGGGGTCTTTCTATGGCTACACCTTC
TRBV7-3,TRBD2,TRBJ2-3,.,CASSSVAGVDTQYF,TGTGCCAGCAGCTCAGTAGCGGGGGTGGATACGCAGTATTTT
TRBV7-2,TRBD2,TRBJ2-1,.,CASSLVSAVAGGYEQFF,TGTGCCAGCAGCTTAGTCTCGGCGGTAGCGGGGGGCTATGAGCAGTTCTTC
TRBV6-2/TRBV6-3,.,TRBJ1-5,few,CASSYPAGVNQPQHF,TGTGCCAGCAGTTACCCCGCAGGGGTCAATCAGCCCCAGCATTTT
TRBV4-3,TRBD2,TRBJ2-1,.,CASSQDPVAGGPNEQFF,TGCGCCAGCAGCCAAGATCCAGTAGCGGGGGGGCCTAATGAGCAGTTCTTC
TRBV4-1,TRBD1,TRBJ2-2,.,CASSQGQGVGTGELFF,TGCGCCAGCAGCCAAGGACAGGGGGTAGGGACCGGGGAGCTGTTTTTT
TRBV18,TRBD1,TRBJ1-5,.,CASSPDRTQPQHF,TGTGCCAGCTCACCGGACAGGACTCAGCCCCAGCATTTT
TRBV4-2,.,TRBJ1-3,.,CASSQVAGGVIYF,TGTGCCAGCAGTCAAGTTGCGGGGGGCGTCATATATTTT
TRBV6-4,TRBD1,TRBJ1-2,once,CASSKDRESKGYTF,TGTGCCAGCAGTAAAGACAGGGAATCAAAGGGCTACACCTTC
TRBV4-1,TRBD2,TRBJ2-7,.,CASSQGLAGIYEQYF,TGCGCCAGCAGCCAAGGACTAGCGGGGATCTACGAGCAGTACTTC
TRBV4-1,.,TRBJ2-5,.,CASSQVPAGGAQTQYF,TGCGCCAGCAGCCAAGTCCCCGCAGGAGGGGCTCAGACCCAGTACTTC
TRBV27,.,TRBJ1-3,.,CASSFRGGESSGNTIYF,TGTGCCAGCAGTTTTCGAGGAGGGGAGAGCTCTGGAAACACCATATATTTT
TRBV7-2,.,TRBJ2-2,.,CASSFQRASRLAGELFF,TGTGCCAGCAGCTTCCAAAGGGCGTCTCGACTAGCCGGGGAGCTGTTTTTT
TRBV4-2,TRBD1,TRBJ1-2,.,CASSPTTGRYTF,TGTGCCAGCAGCCCTACGACAGGGAGGTACACCTTC
TRBV11-2,TRBD2,TRBJ2-1,.,CASSLAGGEQFF,TGTGCCAGCAGCTTAGCGGGAGGCGAGCAGTTCTTC
TRBV9,.,TRBJ1-1,.,CASSANREEGGEAFF,TGTGCCAGCAGCGCCAACAGGGAAGAAGGAGGTGAAGCTTTCTTT
TRBV2,.,TRBJ1-1,.,CASSGAGNTEAFF,TGTGCCAGCAGTGGGGCGGGGAACACTGAAGCTTTCTTT
TRBV29-1,TRBD1,TRBJ2-1,.,CSVIDRVGYNEQFF,TGCAGCGTCATAGACAGGGTTGGGTACAATGAGCAGTTCTTC
TRBV6-2/TRBV6-3,.,TRBJ1-5,.,CASSPWAASNQPQHF,TGTGCCAGCAGCCCGTGGGCAGCAAGCAATCAGCCCCAGCATTTT
TRBV5-4,.,TRBJ1-1,.,CASSLDGVNTEAFF,TGTGCCAGCAGCTTGGACGGTGTGAACACTGAAGCTTTCTTT
TRBV23-1,.,TRBJ1-4,.,CASSQLLRINEKLFF,TGCGCCAGCAGTCAACTACTGAGGATAAATGAAAAACTGTTTTTT
TRBV7-9,.,TRBJ1-2,.,CASSLALARSYGYTF,TGTGCCAGCAGCTTAGCCCTCGCCAGGTCCTATGGCTACACCTTC
TRBV7-2,.,TRBJ1-4,.,CASSLDRAREKLFF,TGTGCCAGCAGCTTAGACAGGGCCCGGGAAAAACTGTTTTTT
TRBV28,.,TRBJ1-2,.,CASRFMHYPGYTF,TGTGCCAGCCGGTTCATGCATTACCCTGGCTACACCTTC
TRBV2,TRBD1,TRBJ1-3,.,CASNNDPGQGSGNTIYF,TGTGCCAGCAACAACGACCCTGGACAGGGTTCTGGAAACACCATATATTTT
TRBV4-3,TRBD1,TRBJ2-7,.,CASSPGQGPAYEQYF,TGCGCCAGCTCCCCGGGACAGGGCCCTGCCTACGAGCAGTACTTC
TRBV6-6,TRBD2,TRBJ2-2,.,CASSPRTSGGSDTGELFF,TGTGCCAGCAGTCCCCGGACTAGCGGGGGGAGCGACACCGGGGAGCTGTTTTTT
TRBV5-1,.,TRBJ2-2,.,CASSLSGGRTGELFF,TGCGCCAGCAGCTTGAGTGGGGGCCGAACCGGGGAGCTGTTTTTT
TRBV7-2,.,TRBJ1-2,.,CASSLLIDRRANYGYTF,TGTGCCAGCAGCTTATTGATTGACAGGCGGGCAAACTATGGCTACACCTTC
TRBV30,.,TRBJ1-1,.,CAWAGATEAFF,TGTGCCTGGGCAGGGGCCACTGAAGCTTTCTTT
TRBV6-2/TRBV6-3,TRBD2,TRBJ2-1,.,CASSGTIHNEQFF,TGTGCCAGCAGCGGGACTATTCACAATGAGCAGTTCTTC
TRBV5-1,.,TRBJ1-3,.,CASSSTDAGGNTIYF,TGCGCCAGCAGCTCGACGGACGCGGGGGGAAACACCATATATTTT
TRBV5-1,.,TRBJ1-1,few,CASSLALDSDTEAFF,TGCGCCAGCAGCTTGGCCCTGGACAGTGACACTGAAGCTTTCTTT
TRBV6-5,.,TRBJ1-2,.,CASSYRYNYGYTF,TGTGCCAGCAGTTACCGGTATAACTATGGCTACACCTTC
TRBV5-1,TRBD2,TRBJ2-5,.,CASSTGTSAQQETQYF,TGCGCCAGCAGCACCGGGACTAGCGCCCAACAAGAGACCCAGTACTTC
TRBV7-2,TRBD1,TRBJ2-1,.,CASSPLQGTLDEQFF,TGTGCCAGCAGCCCCCTACAGGGGACGTTGGATGAGCAGTTCTTC
TRBV9,.,TRBJ1-5,.,CASSVEGGNQPQHF,TGTGCCAGCAGCGTGGAGGGTGGTAATCAGCCCCAGCATTTT
TRBV3-1/TRBV3-2,.,TRBJ1-2,.,CASSQAGAFIYYGYTF,TGTGCCAGCAGCCAAGCAGGGGCGTTCATATACTATGGCTACACCTTC
TRBV18,TRBD1,TRBJ1-1,.,CASSSGQGIEAFF,TGTGCCAGCTCATCGGGACAGGGTATCGAAGCTTTCTTT
TRBV6-6,.,TRBJ1-1,.,CASTPRGNTEAFF,TGTGCCAGCACCCCCAGGGGGAACACTGAAGCTTTCTTT
TRBV11-2,TRBD1,TRBJ1-2,.,CASSLRDRVGYGYTF,TGTGCCAGCAGCCTCCGGGACAGGGTTGGCTATGGCTACACCTTC
TRBV4-2,TRBD1,TRBJ2-7,.,CASSQDVTGAYEQYF,TGTGCCAGCAGCCAAGATGTGACAGGGGCCTACGAGCAGTACTTC
TRBV7-5,.,TRBJ1-5,.,CARSPPGQGWASNQPQHF,TGTGCCAGAAGCCCGCCGGGACAGGGATGGGCAAGCAATCAGCCCCAGCATTTT
TRBV11-2,.,TRBJ1-2,.,CASSLVSSGGGGYTF,TGTGCCAGCAGCTTAGTTAGCAGCGGGGGTGGTGGCTACACCTTC
TRBV29-1,TRBD1,TRBJ1-2,.,CSVLTGDYGYTF,TGCAGCGTACTGACAGGGGACTATGGCTACACCTTC
TRBV5-1,.,TRBJ1-4,.,CASSLDRAGDEKLFF,TGCGCCAGCAGCTTGGACAGGGCAGGGGATGAAAAACTGTTTTTT
TRBV5-1,.,TRBJ1-1,.,CASSTNRAPNTEAFF,TGCGCCAGCAGCACAAACAGGGCACCGAACACTGAAGCTTTCTTT
TRBV19,.,TRBJ1-5,.,CASSTLGTNQPQHF,TGTGCCAGTAGTACCCTAGGGACAAATCAGCCCCAGCATTTT
TRBV27,.,TRBJ1-2,.,CASSPRAGPYGYTF,TGTGCCAGCAGCCCCAGGGCGGGACCTTATGGCTACACCTTC
TRBV28,TRBD2,TRBJ2-3,.,CASTPRGADTQYF,TGTGCCAGCACGCCGCGGGGGGCAGATACGCAGTATTTT
TRBV5-1,.,TRBJ1-6,.,CASSIVSQGASSPLHF,TGCGCCAGCAGCATTGTATCTCAAGGGGCGAGTTCACCCCTCCACTTT
TRBV9,.,TRBJ1-1,.,CASSVEPAKSEAFF,TGTGCCAGCAGCGTAGAACCCGCGAAAAGTGAAGCTTTCTTT
TRBV29-1,TRBD1,TRBJ2-3,.,CSVDEDREVRWTDTQYF,TGCAGCGTTGATGAGGACAGGGAGGTCAGGTGGACAGATACGCAGTATTTT